This T cell receptor beta chain appears in the sequencing data of a study of response to subunit inactivated influenza vaccine. General study findings and limits: Few new T cells, the authors suggested, are recruited by each seasonal influenza vaccination.

With 0 bases removed from V and 6 bases from J, the gap between germline ends came to 8 bases. The length of the CDR3 is 13 residues. Germline V gene lookup returns CDR1 LGHNA and CDR2 YNFKEQ. Each CDR3 protein gets one entry after TCRdb re-called the RT-PCR reads with MiXCR. The sample carries about 180,000 distinct CDR3 sequences, 7.5% to 10% recorded once. Concerning this clonotype itself: Its specificity is not known.

This material consisted of non-naive T cells sorted from PBMCs, taken on the day of vaccination. The sequence was collected from a man aged 45-60 years who received an inactivated influenza vaccine. V and J are TRBV4-2 and TRBJ1-1; D is ambiguous. The chain's CDR3 is CASSQDGDAEAFF. CDR3 coding DNA: TGTGCCAGCAGCCAAGATGGGGATGCTGAAGCTTTCTTT.